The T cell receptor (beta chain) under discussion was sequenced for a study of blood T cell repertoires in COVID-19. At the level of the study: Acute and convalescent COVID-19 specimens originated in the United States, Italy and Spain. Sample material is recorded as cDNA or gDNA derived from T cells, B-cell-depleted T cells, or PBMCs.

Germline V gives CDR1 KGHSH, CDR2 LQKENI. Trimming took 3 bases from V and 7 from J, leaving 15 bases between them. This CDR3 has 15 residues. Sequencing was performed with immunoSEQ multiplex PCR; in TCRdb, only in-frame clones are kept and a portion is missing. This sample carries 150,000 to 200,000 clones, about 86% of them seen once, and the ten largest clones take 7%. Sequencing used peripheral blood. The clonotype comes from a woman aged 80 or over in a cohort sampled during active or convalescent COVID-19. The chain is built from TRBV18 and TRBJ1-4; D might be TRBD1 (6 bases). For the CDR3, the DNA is TGTGCCAGCTCACCTTGGACAGCCGAGGGTGAAAAACTGTTTTTT. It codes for CASSPWTAEGEKLFF.